These 28 T cell receptor beta chains came from one sample sequenced in a study of CD8 T cells in ankylosing spondylitis. Study results and caveats: In ankylosing spondylitis blood, a motif of roughly eight highly homologous TCR beta variants appeared characteristic.

TCRdb re-called the 5' RACE reads through MiXCR, storing one row per CDR3 protein. The table shows around 540,000 distinct CDR3 sequences, with roughly an eighth occurring only once. Their specific antigens are unknown. The sequenced sample was blood, either unsorted or a sorted T cell fraction (not recorded which). The receptors derive from a male donor with ankylosing spondylitis.

The chain uses TRBV7-9 and TRBJ2-1, with D possibly matching TRBD1 (5 bases). Trimming removed 5 bases at V and 9 bases at J, with 23 bases between. CDR1 is SEHNR and CDR2 is FQNEAQ in the germline V gene (reference sequence). This CDR3 is 16 amino acids long. CDR3 protein: CASSPEQVHRPGEQFF. CDR3 bases: TGTGCCAGCAGCCCGGAACAGGTCCACCGGCCAGGTGAGCAGTTCTTC.

Only a few counts were recorded for this clonotype. The gene calls are TRBV20-1 and TRBJ2-1; D is uncertain. This CDR3 is built from 11 residues. The germline CDR1 and CDR2 sequences are DFQATT and SNEGSKA (reference sequence). This CDR3 is CSLRAYNEQFF. Written as DNA, the CDR3 is TGCAGCCTTAGGGCCTACAATGAGCAGTTCTTC.

The CDR3 region is CASSHRDGVNNEQFF. The CDR3 DNA follows: TGTGCCAGCAGCCACAGGGACGGGGTGAACAATGAGCAGTTCTTC. This chain uses TRBV7-9 with TRBJ2-1; weak D call: TRBD1 (6 bases). The V end lost 5 bases, the J end lost 5 bases, and 16 bases lay between the germline ends. There are 15 residues in the CDR3. Germline CDR1 reads SEHNR; CDR2 reads FQNEAQ (reference sequence).

This clonotype occurred a few times. This chain links TRBV7-9 with TRBJ1-5, with D perhaps TRBD1 (6 bases). Trimming stripped 5 bases from V and 0 bases from J, with 14 bases between. Per the germline V gene, CDR1 is SEHNR and CDR2 is FQNEAQ (reference sequence). The CDR3 spans 16 residues. This CDR3 is CASSHDRPNSNQPQHF. The DNA for the CDR3 is TGTGCCAGCAGCCATGACAGGCCTAATAGCAATCAGCCCCAGCATTTT.

This clonotype was seen at least ten times. The CDR3 nucleotides are TGCGCCAGCAGCTTGAGAGGCGGGGTAGAAGCTTTCTTT. It encodes CASSLRGGVEAFF. V and J are TRBV5-1 and TRBJ1-1; D not certain. V shed 1 base and J shed 8 bases, with 12 bases lying between them. CDR3 length equals 13 residues. The germline CDR1 and CDR2 sequences are SGHRS and YFSETQ.

The chain combines TRBV21-1 with TRBJ2-1; the table calls TRBD2, which could not be checked here. TRBV21-1 is termed a pseudogene. The CDR3 is made up of 16 amino acids. DNA for the CDR3: TGTGCCAGCACCCCACTAGCGGGAGAACCAATTTATGAGCAGTTCTTC. It encodes CASTPLAGEPIYEQFF.

This clonotype was found a few times. V and J are TRBV12-3 or TRBV12-4 and TRBJ1-2; 7 bases match TRBD1. The CDR3 contains 14 residues. Trimming cost V 2 bases and J 7 bases; bases outside gene matches: 7. The CDR3 nucleotides are TGTGCCAGCAGTTTACAGGGGGGGAGGGCTGGCTACACCTTC. This gives the protein CASSLQGGRAGYTF.

This clonotype was counted a few times. The J gene is TRBJ1-1, the V gene TRBV5-1; no clear D gene. CDR3 length: 18 residues. Trimming removed 5 bases at V and 0 bases at J, with 23 bases between. Germline V gene data show CDR1 as SGHRS and CDR2 as YFSETQ. The CDR3: CASSGTLVWPNMNTEAFF. The CDR3 coding sequence is TGCGCCAGCAGTGGAACACTCGTTTGGCCAAACATGAACACTGAAGCTTTCTTT. Based on the CDR3 plus reference TRBV5-1 and TRBJ1-1, the full variable domain is KAGVTQTPRYLIKTRGQQVTLSCSPISGHRSVSWYQQTPGQGLQFLFEYFSETQRNKGNFPGRFSGRQFSNSRSEMNVSTLELGDSALYLCASSGTLVWPNMNTEAFFGQGTRLTVV.

The sample holds a few counts of this clonotype. The V and J genes are TRBV20-1 and TRBJ2-1; TRBD2 matches at 10 bases. The CDR3 has 15 residues. J lost 5 bases, V lost 0 bases, and 4 bases had no gene match. Germline lookup yields CDR1 DFQATT and CDR2 SNEGSKA (reference sequence). CDR3 nucleotide sequence: TGCAGTGCTAGAGATAGCGGGAGGCCAAACAATGAGCAGTTCTTC. It is translated as CSARDSGRPNNEQFF.

Ten or more counts support this clonotype. The chain employs TRBV7-6 and TRBJ2-1; the match to TRBD2 covers 8 bases. CDR3 length: 12 amino acids. Germline-derived CDR1 and CDR2 are SGHVS and FNYEAQ. V lost 4 bases to trimming and J lost 12 bases; unmatched junction nucleotides: 5. CDR3 DNA: TGTGCCAGCAGCTCCGGGAGGGTGCGGCAGTTCTTC. It is translated as CASSSGRVRQFF.

The V call is TRBV29-1, the J call TRBJ2-7; D remains unclear. The CDR3 runs 12 residues. CDR1 and CDR2 (germline): SQVTM, ANQGSEA. Trimming shortened V by 3 bases and J by 2 bases, and 8 bases separated the two germline ends. CDR3 DNA: TGCAGCGTTGAGACGGTTCCCTACGAGCAGTACTTC. This gives the protein CSVETVPYEQYF.

This chain joins TRBV14 and TRBJ2-5; D possibly corresponds to TRBD1 (5 bases). The CDR3 extends over 15 amino acids. Germline loops: CDR1 SGHDN, CDR2 FVKESK. Trimming left V 6 bases short and J 5 bases short, with 19 bases between. Written as DNA, the CDR3 is TGTGCCAGCAGTGGGGCTATGCCCCCTGGGGAGACCCAGTACTTC. Amino acid sequence: CASSGAMPPGETQYF.

A few counts support this clonotype. The chain joins TRBV6-5 to TRBJ2-7; D assignment may be TRBD1 or TRBD2 (7 bases each). This CDR3 spans 14 amino acids. The V gene's germline CDR1 is MNHEY and CDR2 SVGAGI. CDR3: CASSWGGDSYELFV. CDR3 DNA sequence: TGTGCCAGCAGTTGGGGGGGGGACAGCTACGAGCTTTTCGTC.

Ten or more counts support this clonotype. The CDR3 reads CASSLESGPGELFF. CDR3 nucleotides: TGCGCCAGCAGCTTGGAATCAGGGCCCGGGGAGCTGTTTTTT. The V call is TRBV5-1, the J call TRBJ2-2; D is perhaps TRBD1 (5 bases). CDR3 length: 14 residues. Germline lookup yields CDR1 SGHRS and CDR2 YFSETQ. Trimming took off 0 bases at V and 6 bases at J, with 9 bases between the two ends.

This clonotype was counted only a few times. This rearrangement joins TRBV29-1 to TRBJ1-2, with D possibly matching TRBD1 (5 bases). V was cut by 8 bases and J by 8 bases, with 21 bases left in between. Per the germline V gene, CDR1 is SQVTM and CDR2 is ANQGSEA. This CDR3 is built from 13 residues. DNA of the CDR3: TGCAGCTCTATGGGCGGGGGGATGAAGGGCTACACCTTC. Its protein product is CSSMGGGMKGYTF.

At least ten counts were recorded for this clonotype. The chain carries TRBV7-2 and TRBJ2-1; 10 nucleotides match TRBD2. Germline CDR1 is SGHTA and CDR2 is FQGNSA. J was trimmed by 2 bases and V by 4 bases; bases with no gene match: 5. The CDR3 is made up of 16 amino acids. The CDR3 region is CASSSSSGSTYNEQFF. The CDR3 bases are TGTGCCAGCAGCTCATCTAGCGGGAGTACCTACAATGAGCAGTTCTTC.

The table lists this clonotype with a few counts. The CDR3 is CASSLRQGAGEQYV. The CDR3 region has the DNA TGTGCCAGCAGCCTCAGACAGGGGGCAGGGGAGCAGTACGTC. The J gene is TRBJ2-7, the V gene TRBV7-9, with TRBD1 matching over 10 bases. V lost 5 bases, J lost 7 bases, and 8 bases stayed unmatched. The CDR3 loop spans 14 amino acids. CDR1 is SEHNR and CDR2 is FQNEAQ in the germline V gene (reference sequence).

This CDR3 is CASSSWSGENIQYF. The CDR3, as DNA: TGTGCCAGCAGCTCCTGGAGCGGGGAAAACATTCAGTACTTC. V gene TRBV6-5 combines with J gene TRBJ2-4, with 7 bases that match TRBD2. The trim removed 6 bases at V and 5 bases at J, leaving 7 bases unmatched. The CDR3 length is 14 residues. CDR1 is MNHEY and CDR2 is SVGAGI in the germline V gene.

J is TRBJ2-3 and V is TRBV18; 12 positions agree with TRBD2. V shed 3 bases and J 2 bases; nucleotides not matched to a gene: 9. The germline V gene encodes CDR1 KGHSH and CDR2 LQKENI. The length of the CDR3 is 18 residues. This CDR3 is CASSPIPGLAGNTDTQYF. For the CDR3, the DNA is TGTGCCAGCTCACCTATTCCCGGACTAGCGGGAAACACAGATACGCAGTATTTT.

This clonotype was seen more than once but under ten times. J is TRBJ1-4 and V is TRBV15; D is undetermined. V lost 3 bases to trimming and J lost 8 bases, with 19 bases between them. Germline assignment: CDR1 LNHNV and CDR2 YYDKDF (reference sequence). CDR3 length: 16 residues. This chain's CDR3 is CATSRSHGRVHEKLFF. The CDR3 DNA reads as TGTGCCACCAGCAGGTCCCACGGGAGGGTACACGAAAAACTGTTTTTT. Using reference TRBV15 and TRBJ1-4 for the parts outside the CDR3, the full variable domain is DAMVIQNPRYQVTQFGKPVTLSCSQTLNHNVMYWYQQKSSQAPKLLFHYYDKDFNNEADTPDNFQSRRPNTSFCFLDIRSPGLGDTAMYLCATSRSHGRVHEKLFFGSGTQLSVL.

This clonotype was recorded many times. The gene calls are TRBV12-3 or TRBV12-4 and TRBJ2-2, with TRBD2 matching 9 bases. CDR3 length equals 15 residues. With 6 bases clipped from V and 1 base from J, the junction kept 3 bases outside the gene matches. In nucleotides, the CDR3 is TGTGCCAGCAGCCCGACTAGCGGGAACACCGGGGAGCTGTTTTTT. Translation: CASSPTSGNTGELFF.

This clonotype was counted a few times. The genes are TRBV20-1 and TRBJ1-5; the match to TRBD1 covers 7 bases. The germline CDR1 and CDR2 sequences are DFQATT and SNEGSKA (reference sequence). V trimming: 0 bases; J trimming: 3 bases; junction bases outside the gene matches: 14. The CDR3 runs to 18 residues. The CDR3 DNA sequence: TGCAGTGCTAGAGATCCTAACAGGGGCGGTGGGATCAATCAGCCCCAGCATTTT. As protein: CSARDPNRGGGINQPQHF.

At least ten counts were recorded for this clonotype. This chain connects TRBV11-2 to TRBJ2-7, with D hard to call. Deletions cut 5 bases from V and 5 bases from J, with 13 bases between. This CDR3 has 13 amino acids. Germline V CDR1 and CDR2: SGHAT, FQNNGV. The CDR3 sequence is CASSPLLGHEQYF. CDR3 coding DNA: TGTGCCAGCAGCCCACTCTTAGGCCACGAGCAGTACTTC.

The gene calls are TRBV9 and TRBJ2-1; TRBD2 matches 9 bases. This CDR3 is 14 amino acids long. Germline V CDR1 and CDR2: SGDLS, YYNGEE. The junction had 8 bases not matched to a gene; V was cut back by 3 bases and J by 10 bases. CDR3 DNA: TGTGCCAGCAGCGGGAGCGGGAGGATTGGAGAGCAGTTCTTC. Residues: CASSGSGRIGEQFF. The full variable domain, rest sourced from reference TRBV9 and TRBJ2-1, is DSGVTQTPKHLITATGQRVTLRCSPRSGDLSVYWYQQSLDQGLQFLIQYYNGEERAKGNILERFSAQQFPDLHSELNLSSLELGDSALYFCASSGSGRIGEQFFGPGTRLTVL.

This clonotype was counted only a few times. The chain employs TRBV5-1 and TRBJ1-1; 7 bases align to TRBD1. This CDR3 contains 13 residues. CDR1 SGHRS and CDR2 YFSETQ come from the germline V gene. V lost 4 bases and J lost 8; bases outside the gene matches: 8. DNA for the CDR3: TGCGCCAGCAGCAAGGGACAGCCTCAGGAAGCTTTCTTT. Translating gives CASSKGQPQEAFF.

V and J are TRBV18 and TRBJ2-1; TRBD2 might be the D (5 bases). The CDR3 loop spans 13 amino acids. Germline values: CDR1 KGHSH, CDR2 LQKENI. V lost 6 bases, J lost 6 bases, and 12 bases lay in between. CDR3 DNA sequence: TGTGCCAGCTCCCCCCGGGGTAGCAATGAGCAGTTCTTC. It translates to CASSPRGSNEQFF.

The chain has TRBV11-2 and TRBJ2-1; TRBD2 matches at 7 bases. The length of the CDR3 is 17 residues. The V gene's germline CDR1 is SGHAT and CDR2 FQNNGV. V was pared by 3 bases and J by 3 bases, with 11 bases of the junction left unmatched. The CDR3 bases are TGTGCCAGCAGCTTTAACCACGGGGGGACGGTCTACAATGAGCAGTTCTTC. This codes for CASSFNHGGTVYNEQFF.

This sequence joins TRBV19 and TRBJ2-1; 10 positions agree with TRBD1. V shed 7 bases and J 6 bases; nucleotides not matched to a gene: 6. Germline-derived CDR1 and CDR2 are LNHDA and SQIVND (reference sequence). This CDR3 has 14 amino acids. The chain's CDR3 is CASTRTGGGNEQFF. CDR3 nucleotides: TGTGCCAGTACGCGGACAGGGGGAGGCAATGAGCAGTTCTTC.